One sample yielded the 20 T cell receptor beta chains listed below, sequenced in a study of spatial heterogeneity in lung cancer. Study-level findings and limits: Higher tumor mutation counts went along with higher counts of expanded intratumoral alpha and beta TCRs.

TCRdb called the 5' RACE reads again in MiXCR, with one record for every CDR3 protein. The sample has 17,000 or so distinct CDR3 sequences, roughly 6% seen once; the top ten hold approximately 6.2%. Time point meaning: sample taken at primary tumor resection. No antigen has been assigned to these receptors. The specimen was lung tumor tissue, collected at surgery. The receptors stem from a male donor with early-stage non-small cell lung cancer.

The table lists this clonotype with many counts. This beta chain lies outside the target of a library built for alpha chains; its clone size means little. The V gene is TRBV4-2, the J gene TRBJ2-2; no clear D. The V gene's germline CDR1 is LGHNA and CDR2 YNFKEQ. The V gene lost 0 bases and the J gene lost 8 bases, with 7 bases spanning the gap. The CDR3 length is 13 residues. CDR3 DNA: TGTGCCAGCAGCCAAGATGGCCCGGGGGAGCTGTTTTTT. Protein: CASSQDGPGELFF.

Remarks on this clonotype: Since the library was made to target alpha chains, this beta chain is a stray read and its abundance is not meaningful. The CDR3 bases are TGCAGCGTTGAAGCCTCCCAGGGAAGAACCGGGGAGCTGTTTTTT. Its protein is CSVEASQGRTGELFF. The chain uses TRBV29-1 and TRBJ2-2; possible D gene TRBD1, 5 bases. The CDR3 contains 15 residues. Germline CDR1 is SQVTM and CDR2 is ANQGSEA. Trimming pared 1 base from V and 5 bases from J, leaving 14 bases between.

About this clonotype itself: This beta chain is a stray read from a library made for alpha chains; its abundance is not meaningful. The rearrangement uses TRBV5-1 and TRBJ2-1, with D uncertain. The CDR3 extends over 15 amino acids. V lost 2 bases and J 5 bases, leaving 14 bases between the germline ends. From germline, CDR1 is SGHRS and CDR2 YFSETQ. The CDR3 DNA sequence: TGCGCCAGCAGCTTTCCCGGCAGTGGGGACAATGAGCAGTTCTTC. This translates into CASSFPGSGDNEQFF. The full variable domain, its missing parts supplied by reference TRBV5-1 and TRBJ2-1, is KAGVTQTPRYLIKTRGQQVTLSCSPISGHRSVSWYQQTPGQGLQFLFEYFSETQRNKGNFPGRFSGRQFSNSRSEMNVSTLELGDSALYLCASSFPGSGDNEQFFGPGTRLTVL.

This clonotype was observed at least ten times. This beta chain appears as a stray read in a library generated for alpha chains; its size is not informative. This chain connects TRBV12-3 or TRBV12-4 to TRBJ1-2; 11 bases are a match to TRBD1. The CDR3 length is 15 residues. Trimming removed 6 bases from V and 7 bases from J; junction bases left unmatched: 10. The CDR3 is CASSKDRTGGGGYTF. In DNA, the CDR3 is TGTGCCAGCAGCAAAGATAGGACAGGGGGCGGTGGCTACACCTTC.

This clonotype was observed many times. A library made for alpha chains picked up this beta chain off target, so its size means little. The chain is built from TRBV12-3 or TRBV12-4 and TRBJ2-7, with TRBD2 matching 7 bases. The CDR3 covers 14 residues. Germline trimming cut 3 bases from V and 7 bases from J; bases unmatched to any gene: 9. This CDR3 reads CASSFRIGGGEQYF. As DNA, the CDR3 is TGTGCCAGCAGTTTTAGAATCGGGGGAGGGGAGCAGTACTTC.

This clonotype was counted at least ten times. The library was prepared for alpha chains; this beta chain is a stray read, so its frequency means little. This chain uses TRBV7-8 with TRBJ2-5; 10 nucleotides agree with TRBD2. Per the germline V gene, CDR1 is SGHVS and CDR2 is FQNEAQ. V shed 6 bases and J 4 bases; nucleotides not matched to a gene: 17. The length of the CDR3 is 18 residues. CDR3 bases: TGTGCCAGCAGGCCGGACAGCGGGAGGGCCTTGGTCCTAGAGACCCAGTACTTC. Translating gives CASRPDSGRALVLETQYF.

This clonotype was recorded many times. The library was prepared for alpha chains; this beta chain is a stray read, so its frequency means little. The chain uses TRBV3-1 and TRBJ2-3; 7 positions match TRBD2. V lost 6 bases to trimming and J lost 4 bases; unmatched junction nucleotides: 7. Germline V gene data show CDR1 as LGHDT and CDR2 as YNNKEL (reference sequence). The CDR3 sequence is 14 residues long. The CDR3 spells CASRYSSGPDTQYF. The CDR3, as DNA: TGTGCCAGCAGGTATTCTAGCGGCCCAGATACGCAGTATTTT.

This clonotype was found many times. The library was built for alpha chains, so this beta chain is an off-target read and its size means little. The rearrangement joins TRBV7-2 to TRBJ2-1, with 7 positions matching TRBD2. CDR3 length equals 16 residues. CDR1 and CDR2 (germline): SGHTA, FQGNSA. The V segment lost 2 bases and the J segment 2 bases; nucleotides outside the gene matches: 6. The CDR3 is CASSLRASGAYNEQFF. CDR3 bases: TGTGCCAGCAGCTTAAGGGCTAGCGGTGCCTACAATGAGCAGTTCTTC.

Worth noting for this clonotype: The library was built for alpha chains, so this beta chain is an off-target read and its size means little. The chain is built from TRBV4-3 and TRBJ1-3, with D maybe TRBD1 (5 bases). CDR1 is LGHNA, CDR2 YSLEER, per germline. CDR3 length: 17 residues. The V gene lost 4 bases and the J gene lost 0 bases, with 16 bases spanning the gap. The CDR3 nucleotides read TGCGCCAGCAGCCGAGATGTCCCGGGGGGCTCTGGAAACACCATATATTTT. It yields the protein CASSRDVPGGSGNTIYF.

This clonotype was found many times. Little can be read into the size of this beta chain, an off-target read in a library designed for alpha chains. This rearrangement joins TRBV19 to TRBJ2-4, with a possible D match to TRBD1 (5 bases). This CDR3 region has 16 residues. Trimming took off 0 bases at V and 1 base at J, with 10 bases between the two ends. The germline V gene encodes CDR1 LNHDA and CDR2 SQIVND (reference sequence). CDR3 sequence reads: CASSIDGALAKNIQYF. CDR3 coding DNA: TGTGCCAGTAGTATAGATGGGGCGTTGGCCAAAAACATTCAGTACTTC.

By share of the sample, this clonotype is medium-sized. The library was prepared for alpha chains; this beta chain is a stray read, so its frequency means little. The DNA for the CDR3 is TGTGCCAGCAGCAAGACTAGCGGGAGCGATGAGCAGTTCTTC. This translates into CASSKTSGSDEQFF. The chain has TRBV2 and TRBJ2-1, with 12 positions matching TRBD2. This CDR3 comprises 14 residues. Germline CDR1 is SNHLY and CDR2 is FYNNEI. After removal of 6 bases from V and 8 bases from J, the junction contained 5 bases not matched to a gene.

This clonotype appeared many times. In a library made to pick up alpha chains, this beta chain is a stray read with a size that means little. The chain couples TRBV6-6 to TRBJ2-5, with 7 bases fitting TRBD2. Germline lookup yields CDR1 MNHNY and CDR2 SVGAGI (reference sequence). The CDR3 length is 15 residues. With 2 bases clipped from V and 5 bases from J, the junction kept 8 bases outside the gene matches. CDR3 in amino acids: CASSYPGLSGETQYF. Here the CDR3 DNA reads TGTGCCAGCAGTTACCCGGGACTATCTGGTGAGACCCAGTACTTC.

This clonotype was detected ten times or more. With the library built for alpha chains, this beta chain is off target and its frequency is not meaningful. The rearrangement joins TRBV6-1 to TRBJ2-7; 8 nucleotides line up with TRBD1. After removal of 2 bases from V and 4 bases from J, the junction contained 1 base not matched to a gene. The V gene's germline CDR1 is MNHNS and CDR2 SASEGT. This CDR3 region has 13 residues. The CDR3 DNA reads TGTGCCAGCAGTGAACACAGGGGGTACGAGCAGTACTTC. It translates to CASSEHRGYEQYF.

At least ten counts were recorded for this clonotype. This beta chain lies outside the target of a library built for alpha chains; its clone size means little. The genes are TRBV9 and TRBJ2-2; D is unresolved. CDR3 length: 13 residues. Trimming left V 0 bases short and J 6 bases short, with 6 bases between. CDR1 is SGDLS and CDR2 is YYNGEE in the germline V gene. Here the CDR3 reads CASSVGGAGELFF. CDR3 coding DNA: TGTGCCAGCAGCGTAGGTGGGGCCGGGGAGCTGTTTTTT.

In its sample, this clonotype was seen many times. As an off-target read in a library built for alpha chains, this beta chain has a frequency of little significance. The V call is TRBV20-1, the J call TRBJ2-7, with D possibly matching TRBD1 (5 bases). Germline CDR1 and CDR2: DFQATT and SNEGSKA (reference sequence). Trimming left V 6 bases short and J 2 bases short, with 14 bases between. The CDR3 sequence is 13 residues long. Here the CDR3 reads CSADSGYTYEQYF. DNA of the CDR3: TGCAGTGCGGATTCAGGGTACACCTACGAGCAGTACTTC.

This clonotype was recorded at least ten times. The library was designed around alpha chains, so this beta chain is a stray read whose abundance carries little weight. The J gene is TRBJ1-1, the V gene TRBV5-6; TRBD1 aligns across 7 bases. The J segment lost 5 bases and the V segment lost 0 bases, leaving 13 bases of the junction unmatched. The CDR3 contains 17 residues. From germline, CDR1 is SGHDT and CDR2 YYEEEE. The CDR3 DNA follows: TGTGCCAGCAGCTTGGCCGGGTATAGGGGGCTGTTTACTGAAGCTTTCTTT. Translating it yields CASSLAGYRGLFTEAFF.

This clonotype was found many times. This beta chain is an off-target read within a library intended for alpha chains, so its frequency means little. V is TRBV20-1 and J is TRBJ2-4; either TRBD1 or TRBD2 may fit D (6 bases each). The V end lost 0 bases, the J end lost 7 bases, and 19 bases lay between the germline ends. CDR3 length equals 16 residues. Germline V gives CDR1 DFQATT, CDR2 SNEGSKA (reference sequence). CDR3 sequence reads: CSAREWQGTPGNIQYF. The CDR3 coding sequence is TGCAGTGCTAGAGAGTGGCAGGGGACTCCCGGGAACATTCAGTACTTC.

This clonotype ranks as large (0.1 to 1%). A junction end diverges from the germline sequence, so it may reflect a read error. Little can be read into the size of this beta chain, an off-target read in a library designed for alpha chains. The chain employs TRBV7-7 and TRBJ2-7; TRBD1 agrees at 10 bases. Germline-derived CDR1 and CDR2 are SSHAT and FNYEAQ (reference sequence). The CDR3 extends over 13 amino acids. The CDR3 DNA reads TGTGCTAGCAGCTGGGGACAGGGGTACGAGCAGTACTTC. Its translation is CASSWGQGYEQYF.

This clonotype was recorded many times. This beta chain is an off-target read within a library intended for alpha chains, so its frequency means little. This chain connects TRBV10-3 to TRBJ1-3; TRBD1 might be the D (5 bases). The V gene's germline CDR1 is ENHRY and CDR2 SYGVKD. CDR3 size: 15 residues. V dropped 0 bases and J dropped 4 bases, with 10 bases sitting between them. The CDR3 nucleotides read TGTGCCATCAGTGAGTCTGGAGGGACGGGAAACACCATATATTTT. Translated, it gives CAISESGGTGNTIYF.

This clonotype was found many times. Since the library was made to target alpha chains, this beta chain is a stray read and its abundance is not meaningful. The genes are TRBV7-9 and TRBJ2-7, with D tentatively TRBD2 (6 bases). Trimming left V 4 bases short and J 2 bases short, with 15 bases between. CDR3 length: 15 amino acids. CDR1 is SEHNR and CDR2 is FQNEAQ in the germline V gene (reference sequence). CDR3 bases: TGTGCCAGCAGCTCGCGGGACGGACCAACCTACGAGCAGTACTTC. Amino acids: CASSSRDGPTYEQYF.